The present entry profiles one T cell receptor beta chain with its context. Libraries were prepared by immunoSEQ multiplex PCR; TCRdb keeps only in-frame clonotypes and omits some of them. Among over 50,000 clones listed, 85% were seen once. These data originate in a study of blood T cell repertoires in COVID-19. Study details: From T cells, B-cell-depleted T cells, or PBMCs came the material, which was cDNA or gDNA.

The CDR3 consists of 14 residues. Germline values: CDR1 SGHAT, CDR2 FQNNGV. V lost 5 bases to trimming and J lost 8 bases; unmatched junction nucleotides: 9. V gene TRBV11-2 combines with J gene TRBJ1-5, with TRBD1 identical over 7 bases. The sequence was collected from a man between 65 and 85 years old with acute or convalescent COVID-19. Sequencing input: peripheral blood. The CDR3 DNA reads as TGTGCCAGCAGCCTGACTAGGGGGCAGGAGCCCCAGCATTTT. Amino acid sequence: CASSLTRGQEPQHF. Supplemented by reference TRBV11-2 and TRBJ1-5, the full variable domain reads EAGVAQSPRYKIIEKRQSVAFWCNPISGHATLYWYQQILGQGPKLLIQFQNNGVVDDSQLPKDRFSAERLKGVDSTLKIQPAKLEDSAVYLCASSLTRGQEPQHFGDGTRLSIL.